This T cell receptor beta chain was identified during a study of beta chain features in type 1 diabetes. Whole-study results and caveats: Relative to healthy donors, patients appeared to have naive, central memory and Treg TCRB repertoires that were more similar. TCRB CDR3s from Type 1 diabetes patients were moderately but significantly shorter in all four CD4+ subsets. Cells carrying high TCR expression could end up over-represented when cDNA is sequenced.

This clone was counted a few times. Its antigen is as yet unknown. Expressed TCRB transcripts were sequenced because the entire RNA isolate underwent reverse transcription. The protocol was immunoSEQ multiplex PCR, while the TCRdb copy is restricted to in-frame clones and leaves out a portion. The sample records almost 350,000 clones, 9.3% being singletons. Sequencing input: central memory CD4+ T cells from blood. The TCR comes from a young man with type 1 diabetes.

In DNA form, the CDR3 reads TGTGCCAGCAGCGCCTTACAGGTCTTTGGGGAAAAACTGTTTTTT. Residues: CASSALQVFGEKLFF. The chain joins TRBV14 to TRBJ1-4, with a weak D call TRBD1 (5 bases). Germline V gives CDR1 SGHDN, CDR2 FVKESK. The germline V and J ends were trimmed by 5 bases and 8 bases, with 18 bases remaining between them. This CDR3 spans 15 amino acids.